What follows are 22 T cell receptor beta chains derived from one specimen sequenced in a study of PD-1 blockade in mismatch repair-deficient tumors. Method: immunoSEQ multiplex PCR; TCRdb's copy keeps in-frame clones and lacks some. The sample records about 39,000 clones, approximately 88% being singletons. The input for sequencing was PBMCs, taken around 38 weeks after starting pembrolizumab. The source of these receptors is an adult with mismatch repair-deficient cancer.

Here the CDR3 DNA reads TGTGCCAGCAGTTTATGGGAGGGAGGAGGCTTGGACGGGGAGCTGTTTTTT. Protein sequence: CASSLWEGGGLDGELFF. The gene calls are TRBV28 and TRBJ2-2; weak D call: TRBD2 (6 bases). The CDR3 loop spans 17 amino acids. V lost 0 bases and J lost 7, with 18 bases in between. Germline loops: CDR1 MDHEN, CDR2 SYDVKM.

The chain recombines TRBV5-4 with TRBJ1-1, with a tentative D call TRBD1 (6 bases). V lost 4 bases, J lost 1 base, and 14 bases lay in between. CDR3 length: 15 amino acids. CDR1 and CDR2 from the germline V gene are SGHNT and YYREEE (reference sequence). The CDR3 protein is CASSPGQTWNTEAFF. In DNA, the CDR3 is TGTGCCAGCAGCCCTGGACAGACATGGAACACTGAAGCTTTCTTT.

This clone was seen more than once but under ten times. V and J are TRBV27 and TRBJ2-7, with D possibly TRBD2 on 6 matching bases. The germline gives CDR1 MNHEY, CDR2 SMNVEV (reference sequence). The CDR3 loop spans 14 amino acids. V was pared by 4 bases and J by 2 bases, with 12 bases between. CDR3 sequence (DNA): TGTGCCAGCAGTTCTGGGACTCGTACCTACGAGCAGTACTTC. Its translation is CASSSGTRTYEQYF.

The gene calls are TRBV29-1 and TRBJ2-7, with TRBD1 matching over 7 bases. V dropped 1 base and J dropped 2; count of bases not matched to a gene: 8. The length of the CDR3 is 15 residues. Germline V gene sequence: CDR1 SQVTM, CDR2 ANQGSEA. CDR3 nucleotides: TGCAGCGTTGAAGTGCCTGGGACAGCGCCCTACGAGCAGTACTTC. The encoded protein is CSVEVPGTAPYEQYF.

This clone was counted a single time. The chain carries TRBV28 and TRBJ1-5; maybe TRBD1 (6 bases). The CDR3 covers 14 residues. The V gene lost 5 bases and the J gene lost 7 bases, with 15 bases spanning the gap. Germline V CDR1 and CDR2: MDHEN, SYDVKM. In DNA form, the CDR3 reads TGTGCCAGCAGTCCAACAGGGTCGGCGCAGCCCCAGCATTTT. Encoded protein: CASSPTGSAQPQHF.

The V and J genes are TRBV2 and TRBJ1-5; the D is unclear. Germline V gives CDR1 SNHLY, CDR2 FYNNEI. V shed 3 bases and J shed 4 bases, with 4 bases lying between them. The CDR3 has 12 amino acids. The CDR3, as DNA: TGTGCCAGCAGTGATTTAAATCAGCCCCAGCATTTT. The encoded protein is CASSDLNQPQHF.

This chain uses TRBV5-1 with TRBJ1-2; D remains ambiguous. This CDR3 region has 15 residues. Trimming removed 3 bases at V and 5 bases at J, with 17 bases between. Germline-derived CDR1 and CDR2 are SGHRS and YFSETQ. CDR3 protein: CASSSRGQTDYGYTF. CDR3 DNA sequence: TGCGCCAGCAGCTCGCGTGGGCAGACCGATTATGGCTACACCTTC.

This rearrangement joins TRBV29-1 to TRBJ2-3, with 14 nucleotides matching TRBD2. CDR1 and CDR2 from the germline V gene are SQVTM and ANQGSEA. The trim removed 3 bases at V and 0 bases at J, leaving 5 bases unmatched. CDR3 size: 17 residues. CDR3 loop: CSVDGTSGSGSTDTQYF. CDR3 nucleotide sequence: TGCAGCGTTGATGGGACTAGCGGGAGTGGGAGCACAGATACGCAGTATTTT.

In DNA form, the CDR3 reads TGTGCCACCAGCAGAGGGGCGCAGATAAATCAGCCCCAGCATTTT. Its translation: CATSRGAQINQPQHF. V and J are TRBV15 and TRBJ1-5; D is uncertain. The CDR3 runs to 15 residues. Deletions cut 1 base from V and 4 bases from J, with 11 bases between. The germline V gene encodes CDR1 LNHNV and CDR2 YYDKDF (reference sequence). Full variable domain (rest looked up from reference TRBV15 and TRBJ1-5): DAMVIQNPRYQVTQFGKPVTLSCSQTLNHNVMYWYQQKSSQAPKLLFHYYDKDFNNEADTPDNFQSRRPNTSFCFLDIRSPGLGDTAMYLCATSRGAQINQPQHFGDGTRLSIL.

The chain couples TRBV19 to TRBJ2-1, with a possible D match to TRBD2 (5 bases). The CDR3 contains 17 residues. V lost 2 bases and J lost 5, with 19 bases in between. Germline loops: CDR1 LNHDA, CDR2 SQIVND (reference sequence). CDR3 DNA: TGTGCCAGTAGTATAATTGGGAGAGGGCTAGTCAACAATGAGCAGTTCTTC. Its protein product is CASSIIGRGLVNNEQFF.

The gene calls are TRBV11-2 and TRBJ2-5, with 11 bases fitting TRBD2. This CDR3 spans 16 amino acids. Germline values: CDR1 SGHAT, CDR2 FQNNGV. V lost 7 bases to trimming and J lost 2 bases; unmatched junction nucleotides: 9. CDR3 bases: TGTGCCAGCAACCTACTAGCGGGGGCCACTCAAGAGACCCAGTACTTC. It yields the protein CASNLLAGATQETQYF. The full variable domain, its missing parts supplied by reference TRBV11-2 and TRBJ2-5, is EAGVAQSPRYKIIEKRQSVAFWCNPISGHATLYWYQQILGQGPKLLIQFQNNGVVDDSQLPKDRFSAERLKGVDSTLKIQPAKLEDSAVYLCASNLLAGATQETQYFGPGTRLLVL.

J is TRBJ2-7 and V is TRBV9; TRBD1 matches 10 bases. Germline V gene data show CDR1 as SGDLS and CDR2 as YYNGEE. The trim removed 0 bases at V and 4 bases at J, leaving 4 bases unmatched. The CDR3 spans 15 residues. CDR3 bases: TGTGCCAGCAGCGTAGGTGGGACAGGGGCTTACGAGCAGTACTTC. It codes for CASSVGGTGAYEQYF.

J is TRBJ2-2 and V is TRBV5-1; D possibly corresponds to TRBD2 (6 bases). This CDR3 comprises 16 residues. Trimming left V 1 base short and J 5 bases short, with 15 bases between. Germline lookup yields CDR1 SGHRS and CDR2 YFSETQ. Here the CDR3 DNA reads TGCGCCAGCAGCTTGACATGGACCCGGGGGACCGGGGAGCTGTTTTTT. It is translated as CASSLTWTRGTGELFF. Full variable domain (missing parts from reference TRBV5-1 and TRBJ2-2): KAGVTQTPRYLIKTRGQQVTLSCSPISGHRSVSWYQQTPGQGLQFLFEYFSETQRNKGNFPGRFSGRQFSNSRSEMNVSTLELGDSALYLCASSLTWTRGTGELFFGEGSRLTVL.

This clone was seen just once. CDR3 region: CASSVDFSGNTIYF. CDR3 coding DNA: TGTGCCAGCAGCGTAGACTTCTCTGGAAACACCATATATTTT. The chain is built from TRBV9 and TRBJ1-3, with D unresolved. The CDR3 loop spans 14 amino acids. V was pared by 0 bases and J by 0 bases, with 4 bases between. The germline CDR1 and CDR2 sequences are SGDLS and YYNGEE.

CDR3 amino acids: CASKLYTGPLDTQYF. The DNA for the CDR3 is TGTGCCAGCAAGCTTTATACAGGTCCCTTGGATACGCAGTATTTT. This chain joins TRBV2 and TRBJ2-3; TRBD1 is a possible D gene (5 bases). This CDR3 has 15 residues. The germline V and J ends were trimmed by 7 bases and 6 bases, with 20 bases remaining between them. Per the germline V gene, CDR1 is SNHLY and CDR2 is FYNNEI.

This clone appeared a single time. The chain is built from TRBV30 and TRBJ2-3; TRBD2 matches 9 bases. CDR1 and CDR2 from the germline V gene are GTSNPN and SVGIG (reference sequence). With 1 base clipped from V and 2 bases from J, the junction kept 13 bases outside the gene matches. The CDR3 covers 18 residues. The CDR3 is CAWSAKRGTSRNTDTQYF. Written as DNA, the CDR3 is TGTGCCTGGAGTGCGAAGAGGGGGACTAGCCGAAACACAGATACGCAGTATTTT. The entire variable domain, with the rest obtained from reference TRBV30 and TRBJ2-3, is as follows: SQTIHQWPATLVQPVGSPLSLECTVEGTSNPNLYWYRQAAGRGLQLLFYSVGIGQISSEVPQNLSASRPQDRQFILSSKKLLLSDSGFYLCAWSAKRGTSRNTDTQYFGPGTRLTVL.

The chain uses TRBV30 and TRBJ1-2; weak D call: TRBD1 (5 bases). V was trimmed by 1 base and J by 5 bases, leaving 11 bases between them. This CDR3 is built from 13 residues. Germline CDR1 and CDR2: GTSNPN and SVGIG (reference sequence). CDR3: CAWSGGGSYGYTF. The DNA of the CDR3 is TGTGCCTGGAGTGGCGGGGGGAGTTATGGCTACACCTTC.

The chain combines TRBV5-1 with TRBJ2-3; 8 bases align to TRBD2. The V segment lost 3 bases and the J segment 3 bases; nucleotides outside the gene matches: 6. This CDR3 is built from 15 residues. The germline V gene encodes CDR1 SGHRS and CDR2 YFSETQ. Here the CDR3 DNA reads TGCGCCAGCAGCTCCAGCGGGAGTACTACAGATACGCAGTATTTT. It translates to CASSSSGSTTDTQYF.

This clone was picked up one time. The chain uses TRBV9 and TRBJ2-1; the match to TRBD2 covers 8 bases. The V gene end was trimmed by 4 bases and the J gene end by 5 bases; junction bases not matched to a gene: 8. Germline loops: CDR1 SGDLS, CDR2 YYNGEE. CDR3 size: 15 residues. Written as DNA, the CDR3 is TGTGCCAGCAGCCCGGGGGGGGTGGGGAACAATGAGCAGTTCTTC. Its translation: CASSPGGVGNNEQFF.

The CDR3 loop is CASSLGGGPDNEQFF. CDR3 nucleotides: TGTGCCAGCAGCTTAGGGGGAGGGCCTGACAATGAGCAGTTCTTC. The chain joins TRBV11-2 to TRBJ2-1; 7 nucleotides match TRBD2. CDR1 and CDR2 (germline): SGHAT, FQNNGV. Germline trimming cut 1 base from V and 5 bases from J; bases unmatched to any gene: 5. The CDR3 is 15 residues long. Variable domain in full (rest from reference TRBV11-2 and TRBJ2-1): EAGVAQSPRYKIIEKRQSVAFWCNPISGHATLYWYQQILGQGPKLLIQFQNNGVVDDSQLPKDRFSAERLKGVDSTLKIQPAKLEDSAVYLCASSLGGGPDNEQFFGPGTRLTVL.

This clone was picked up one time. V usage is TRBV4-2 and J usage is TRBJ2-7; D perhaps matches TRBD2 (5 bases). CDR1 is LGHNA and CDR2 is YNFKEQ in the germline V gene. The V end was cut by 4 bases, the J end by 4 bases, with 14 bases between. This CDR3 has 14 amino acids. The CDR3 nucleotides read TGTGCCAGCAGCCTTTACTACGGGGTTTACGAGCAGTACTTC. This gives the protein CASSLYYGVYEQYF.

The chain combines TRBV28 with TRBJ1-3; D is uncertain. CDR3 length: 12 amino acids. The V gene lost 6 bases and the J gene lost 8 bases, with 11 bases spanning the gap. Germline V lookup: CDR1 MDHEN, CDR2 SYDVKM. The CDR3 region has the DNA TGTGCCAGCAGATCCCCCGGGGACACCATATATTTT. Encoded protein: CASRSPGDTIYF.